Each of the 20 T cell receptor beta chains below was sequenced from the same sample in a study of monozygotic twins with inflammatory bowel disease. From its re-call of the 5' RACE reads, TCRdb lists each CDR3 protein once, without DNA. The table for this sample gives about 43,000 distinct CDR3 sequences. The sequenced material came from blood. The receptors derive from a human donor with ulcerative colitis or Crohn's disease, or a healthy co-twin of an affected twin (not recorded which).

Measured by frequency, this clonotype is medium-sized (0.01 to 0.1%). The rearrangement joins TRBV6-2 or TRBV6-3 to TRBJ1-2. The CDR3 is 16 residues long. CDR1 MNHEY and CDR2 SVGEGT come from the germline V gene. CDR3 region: CASSDENLQKLYGYTF.

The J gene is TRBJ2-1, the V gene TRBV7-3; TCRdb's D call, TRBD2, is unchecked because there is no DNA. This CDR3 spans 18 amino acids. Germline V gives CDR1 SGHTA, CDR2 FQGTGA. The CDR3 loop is CASSQYAPGSGSRGEQFF.

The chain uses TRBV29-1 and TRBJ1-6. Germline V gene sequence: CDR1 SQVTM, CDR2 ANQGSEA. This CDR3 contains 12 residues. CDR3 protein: CSATWGNSPLHF.

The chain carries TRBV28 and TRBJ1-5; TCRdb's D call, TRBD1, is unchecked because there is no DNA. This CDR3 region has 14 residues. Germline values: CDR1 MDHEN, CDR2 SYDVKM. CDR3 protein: CASSPRPPVQPQHF.

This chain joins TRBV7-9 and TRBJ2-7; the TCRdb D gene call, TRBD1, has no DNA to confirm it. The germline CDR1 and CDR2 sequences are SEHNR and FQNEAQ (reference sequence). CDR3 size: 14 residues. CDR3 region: CASSLEGRGGEQYF.

The CDR3 sequence is CSARGGGTINQPQHF. The rearrangement joins TRBV20-1 to TRBJ1-5; with no DNA, the TCRdb D assignment of TRBD1 cannot be verified. The CDR3 length is 15 residues. Germline V gene data show CDR1 as DFQATT and CDR2 as SNEGSKA (reference sequence).

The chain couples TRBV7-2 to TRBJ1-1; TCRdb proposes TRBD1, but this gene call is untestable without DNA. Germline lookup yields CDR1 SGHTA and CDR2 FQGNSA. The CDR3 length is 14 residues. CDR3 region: CASSLAIGQSEAFF.

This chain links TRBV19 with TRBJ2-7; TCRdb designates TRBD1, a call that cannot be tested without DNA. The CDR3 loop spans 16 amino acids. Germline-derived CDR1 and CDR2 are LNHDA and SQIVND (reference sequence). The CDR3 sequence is CASSPLGGSASYEQYF.

The CDR3 loop is CSAPAGTAGTEAFF. The J gene is TRBJ1-1, the V gene TRBV20-1. The length of the CDR3 is 14 residues. The germline V gene has CDR1 DFQATT and CDR2 SNEGSKA (reference sequence).

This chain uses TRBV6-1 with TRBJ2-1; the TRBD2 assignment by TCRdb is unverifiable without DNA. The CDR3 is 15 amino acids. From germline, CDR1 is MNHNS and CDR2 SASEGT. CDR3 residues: CASSELAGGHNEQFF.

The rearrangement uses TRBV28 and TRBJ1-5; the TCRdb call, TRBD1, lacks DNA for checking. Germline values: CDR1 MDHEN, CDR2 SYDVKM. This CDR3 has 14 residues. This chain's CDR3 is CASSNDRFNQPQHF.

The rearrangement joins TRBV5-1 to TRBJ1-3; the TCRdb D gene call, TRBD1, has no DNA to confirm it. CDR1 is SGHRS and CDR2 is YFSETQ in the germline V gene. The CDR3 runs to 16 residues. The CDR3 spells CASSLGQLYSGNTIYF.

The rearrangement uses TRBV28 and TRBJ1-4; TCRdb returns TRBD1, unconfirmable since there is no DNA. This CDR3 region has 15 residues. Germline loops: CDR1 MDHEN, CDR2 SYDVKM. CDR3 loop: CARSGQGGPLGKLFF.

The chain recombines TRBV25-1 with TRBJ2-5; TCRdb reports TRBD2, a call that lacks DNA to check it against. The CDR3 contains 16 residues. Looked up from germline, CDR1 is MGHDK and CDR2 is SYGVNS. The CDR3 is CASSEGLAGARETQYF.

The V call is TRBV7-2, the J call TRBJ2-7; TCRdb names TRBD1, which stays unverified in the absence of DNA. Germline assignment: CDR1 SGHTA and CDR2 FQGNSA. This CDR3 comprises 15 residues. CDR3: CASSAAGTGTYEQYF.

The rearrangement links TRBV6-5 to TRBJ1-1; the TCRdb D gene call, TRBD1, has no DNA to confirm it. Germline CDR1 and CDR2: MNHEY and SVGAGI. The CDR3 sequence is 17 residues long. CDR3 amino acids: CASSYSHPGRTNTEAFF.

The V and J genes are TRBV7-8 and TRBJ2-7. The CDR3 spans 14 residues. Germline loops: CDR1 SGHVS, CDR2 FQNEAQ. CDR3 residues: CASSLVGGSYEQYF.

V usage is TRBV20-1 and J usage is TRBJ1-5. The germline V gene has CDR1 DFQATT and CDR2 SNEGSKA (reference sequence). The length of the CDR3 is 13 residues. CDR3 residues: CSARGTGDQPQHF.

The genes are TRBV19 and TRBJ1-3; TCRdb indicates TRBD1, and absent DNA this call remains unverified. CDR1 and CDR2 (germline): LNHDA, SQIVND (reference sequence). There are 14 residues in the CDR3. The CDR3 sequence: CASSVRPTGNTIYF.

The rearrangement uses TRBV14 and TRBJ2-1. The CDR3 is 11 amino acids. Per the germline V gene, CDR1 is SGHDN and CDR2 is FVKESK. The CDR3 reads CASSQGLRRFF.